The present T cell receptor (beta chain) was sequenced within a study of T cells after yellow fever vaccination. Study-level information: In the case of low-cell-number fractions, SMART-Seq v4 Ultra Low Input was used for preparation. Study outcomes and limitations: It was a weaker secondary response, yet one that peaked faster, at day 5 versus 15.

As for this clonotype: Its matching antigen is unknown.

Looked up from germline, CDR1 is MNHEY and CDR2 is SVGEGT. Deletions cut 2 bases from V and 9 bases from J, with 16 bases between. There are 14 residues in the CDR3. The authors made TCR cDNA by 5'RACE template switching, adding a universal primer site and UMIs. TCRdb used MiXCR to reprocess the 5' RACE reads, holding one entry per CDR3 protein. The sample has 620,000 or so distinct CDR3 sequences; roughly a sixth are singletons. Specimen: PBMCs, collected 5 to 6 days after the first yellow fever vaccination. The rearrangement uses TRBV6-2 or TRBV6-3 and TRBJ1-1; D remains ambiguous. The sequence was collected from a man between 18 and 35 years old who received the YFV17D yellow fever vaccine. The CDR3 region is CASSYIGDTRKAFF. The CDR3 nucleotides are TGTGCCAGCAGTTACATCGGTGACACTCGAAAAGCTTTCTTT.